This T cell receptor beta chain comes out of a study of blood T cell repertoires in COVID-19. Study-level information: Acute and convalescent COVID-19 specimens originated in the United States, Italy and Spain.

Assay used: immunoSEQ multiplex PCR; TCRdb lists only in-frame clones, some missing. The sample includes approximately 200,000 clones, 86% of them seen just once. Germline-derived CDR1 and CDR2 are MNHEY and SMNVEV (reference sequence). There are 13 residues in the CDR3. V was trimmed by 3 bases and J by 1 base, leaving 6 bases between them. Residents of under 25 US areas, aged roughly 18 to 95 years, made up the participants. Contact with a PCR-confirmed or clinician-diagnosed COVID-19 case occurred within 2 weeks of entry. The sequence was obtained from a woman younger than 45 who had been exposed to COVID-19. The sequencing sample was made of PBMCs or T cells enriched from blood (not recorded which). The chain joins TRBV27 to TRBJ1-1; D remains unclear. The DNA for the CDR3 is TGTGCCAGCAGTTTCAACGGGAACACTGAAGCTTTCTTT. It yields the protein CASSFNGNTEAFF.